This TCR beta chain derives from a study of OX40 agonist ivuxolimab in advanced cancers. This CDR3 is built from 15 residues. Germline loops: CDR1 LGHNA, CDR2 YSLEER. V was shortened by 1 base and J by 2 bases, with 11 bases between the two germline ends. Using immunoSEQ multiplex PCR, the repertoire was profiled, and TCRdb retains in-frame clones only, with some absent. The sample yields approximately 84,000 clones, 75% to 95% seen once. The gene calls are TRBV4-3 and TRBJ1-1, with TRBD1 as a possible D gene (5 bases). Sequenced material: CD4+ or CD8+ T cells sorted from blood, taken in a trial of the OX40 agonist ivuxolimab. The source of this sequence is an adult with an advanced solid tumor such as melanoma, head and neck, liver or kidney cancer. The CDR3 DNA sequence: TGCGCCAGCAGCCAAGGTCTACAGGTAAACACTGAAGCTTTCTTT. The encoded protein is CASSQGLQVNTEAFF.